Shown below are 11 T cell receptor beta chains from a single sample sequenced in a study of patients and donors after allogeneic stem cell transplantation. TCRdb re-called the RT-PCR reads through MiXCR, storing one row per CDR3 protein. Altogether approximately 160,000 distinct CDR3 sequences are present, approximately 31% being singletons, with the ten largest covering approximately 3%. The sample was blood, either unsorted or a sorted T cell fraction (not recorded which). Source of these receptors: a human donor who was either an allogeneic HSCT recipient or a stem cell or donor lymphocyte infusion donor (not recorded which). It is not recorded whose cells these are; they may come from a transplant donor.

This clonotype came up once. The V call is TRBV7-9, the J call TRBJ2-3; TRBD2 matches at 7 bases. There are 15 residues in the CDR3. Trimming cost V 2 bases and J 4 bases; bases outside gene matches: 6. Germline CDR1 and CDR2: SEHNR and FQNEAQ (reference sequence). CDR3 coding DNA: TGTGCCAGCAGCTTAAGAATCGGGAGGCCAGATACGCAGTATTTT. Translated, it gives CASSLRIGRPDTQYF.

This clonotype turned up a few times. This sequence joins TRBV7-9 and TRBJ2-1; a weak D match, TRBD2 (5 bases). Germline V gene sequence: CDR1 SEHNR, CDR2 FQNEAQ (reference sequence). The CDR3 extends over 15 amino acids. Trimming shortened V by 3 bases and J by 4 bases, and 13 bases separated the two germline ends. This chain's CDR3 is CASSLRGIGYNEQFF. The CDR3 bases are TGTGCCAGCAGCTTGAGAGGGATAGGTTACAATGAGCAGTTCTTC.

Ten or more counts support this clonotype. This CDR3 is CATRPLGNTEAFF. The CDR3 DNA reads as TGTGCCACCCGGCCCCTTGGGAACACTGAAGCTTTCTTT. The chain couples TRBV12-3 or TRBV12-4 to TRBJ1-1; D not resolved. The CDR3 is made up of 13 amino acids. The germline V and J ends were trimmed by 10 bases and 1 base, with 13 bases remaining between them.

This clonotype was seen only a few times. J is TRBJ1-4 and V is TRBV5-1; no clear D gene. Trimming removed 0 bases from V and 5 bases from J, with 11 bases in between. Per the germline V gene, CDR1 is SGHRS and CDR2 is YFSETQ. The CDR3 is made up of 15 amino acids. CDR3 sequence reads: CASSLVGETNEKLFF. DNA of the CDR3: TGCGCCAGCAGCTTGGTCGGAGAAACAAATGAAAAACTGTTTTTT.

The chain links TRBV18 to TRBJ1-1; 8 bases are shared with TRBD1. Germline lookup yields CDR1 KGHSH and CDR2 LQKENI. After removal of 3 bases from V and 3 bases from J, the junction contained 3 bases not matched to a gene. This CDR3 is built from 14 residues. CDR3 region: CASSPATGDTEAFF. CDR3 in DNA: TGTGCCAGCTCACCGGCGACAGGGGACACTGAAGCTTTCTTT.

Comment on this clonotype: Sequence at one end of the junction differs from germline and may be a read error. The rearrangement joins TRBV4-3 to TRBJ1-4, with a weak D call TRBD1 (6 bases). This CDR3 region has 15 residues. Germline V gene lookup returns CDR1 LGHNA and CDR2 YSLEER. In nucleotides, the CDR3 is TGCGCCAGCACCACTTCCAGGGGATTTGATGAAAAACTGTTCTTT. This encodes CASTTSRGFDEKLFF.

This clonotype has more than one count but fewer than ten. Here the CDR3 DNA reads TGTGCCAGCAGTTCCGGACAGCCGGGGGACATTCAGTACTTC. As protein: CASSSGQPGDIQYF. The rearrangement uses TRBV11-2 and TRBJ2-4; D is perhaps TRBD1 or TRBD2 (6 bases each). CDR3 size: 14 residues. V gave up 6 bases and J gave up 8 bases, with 17 bases separating them. In germline, CDR1 is SGHAT, CDR2 FQNNGV. Drawing the rest from reference TRBV11-2 and TRBJ2-4, the complete variable domain is EAGVAQSPRYKIIEKRQSVAFWCNPISGHATLYWYQQILGQGPKLLIQFQNNGVVDDSQLPKDRFSAERLKGVDSTLKIQPAKLEDSAVYLCASSSGQPGDIQYFGAGTRLSVL.

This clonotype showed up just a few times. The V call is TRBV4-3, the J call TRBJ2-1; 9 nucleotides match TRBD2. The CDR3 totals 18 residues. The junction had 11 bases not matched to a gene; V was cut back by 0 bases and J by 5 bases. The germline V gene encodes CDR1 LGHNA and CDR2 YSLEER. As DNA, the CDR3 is TGCGCCAGCAGCCAAGATTCTAGCGGGATTCTGGGGAACAATGAGCAGTTCTTC. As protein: CASSQDSSGILGNNEQFF.

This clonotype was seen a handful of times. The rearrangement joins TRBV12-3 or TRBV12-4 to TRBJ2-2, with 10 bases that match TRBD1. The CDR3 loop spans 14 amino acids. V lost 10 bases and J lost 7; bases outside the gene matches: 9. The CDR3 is CATLRQGAIGELFF. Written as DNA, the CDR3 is TGTGCCACCCTGCGACAGGGGGCGATCGGGGAGCTGTTTTTT.

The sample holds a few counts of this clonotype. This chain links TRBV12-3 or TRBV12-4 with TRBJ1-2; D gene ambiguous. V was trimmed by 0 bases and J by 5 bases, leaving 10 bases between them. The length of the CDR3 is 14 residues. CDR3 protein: CASSLAEGPYGYTF. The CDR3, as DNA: TGTGCCAGCAGTTTAGCCGAGGGCCCGTATGGCTACACCTTC.

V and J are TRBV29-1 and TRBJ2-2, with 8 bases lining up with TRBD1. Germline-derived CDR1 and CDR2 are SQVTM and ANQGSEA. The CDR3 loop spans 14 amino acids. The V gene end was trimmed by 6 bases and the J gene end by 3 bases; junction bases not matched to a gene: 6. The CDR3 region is CSVPGQAYTGELFF. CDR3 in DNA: TGCAGCGTGCCGGGACAGGCCTACACCGGGGAGCTGTTTTTT.